The clone carrying this T cell receptor beta chain was seen at least ten times. Its antigen is undetermined. These data are taken from a study of regulatory T cells in long-lasting Graves disease. Construction of TCR beta libraries relied on iRepertoire HTBI primers and on Arm-PCR targeting CDR3 regions. In the authors' workflow: Among the samples, some 68 TRBV and around 15 TRBJ segments were identified. Each CDR3 protein gets one entry after TCRdb re-called the multiplex PCR reads with MiXCR. It is TCRdb's table, rather than the study itself, that gives the V and J calls and clone size. The sample records about 310,000 distinct CDR3 sequences, approximately 20% being singletons. Germline CDR1 KGHDR, CDR2 SFDVKD. J lost 7 bases, V lost 10 bases, and 8 bases had no gene match. The CDR3 runs to 13 residues. Noted time point: newly diagnosed GD, antithyroid drugs for less than 3 months. Extracted PBMC RNA gave rise to the TCR library.

Study-wide findings and caveats: Analysis covered peripheral blood alone, not thyroid tissue. With persistent disease, TRBV28, TRBJ1-2 and TRBJ2-5 were the favored segments. The number of shared public clonotypes was higher in persistent patients (approximately 2,500) than new patients (more than 850).

This specimen was peripheral blood mononuclear cells (PBMCs), taken at new diagnosis, from a patient treated with antithyroid drugs. This chain connects TRBV24-1 to TRBJ1-5; 8 bases line up with TRBD1. This TCR came from a female donor with Graves disease. CDR3 DNA: TGTGCCACAACACAGGGGGAAGGACAGCCCCAGCATTTT. It specifies CATTQGEGQPQHF.